These 28 T cell receptor beta chains share one sample of origin, sequenced in a study of T cells after posttransplantation cyclophosphamide. Profiling relied on immunoSEQ multiplex PCR, and the TCRdb table lists in-frame clones only, not all of them. The table records 6,000 or so clones, 95% to 98% of them present only once. The sequenced sample was memory CD4+ T cells sorted from PBMCs. All receptors derive from a middle-aged man in good health, CMV-negative, and a related stem cell transplant donor.

The genes are TRBV4-1 and TRBJ1-5, with 9 bases identical to TRBD1. The CDR3 length is 17 residues. V was pared by 1 base and J by 5 bases, with 9 bases of the junction left unmatched. CDR1 and CDR2 (germline): MGHRA, YSYEKL. DNA of the CDR3: TGCGCCAGCAGCCAAGCTCAGGGACAGGGTGTGTATCAGCCCCAGCATTTT. Residues: CASSQAQGQGVYQPQHF.

The chain has TRBV2 and TRBJ1-4, with 10 bases that match TRBD1. V lost 6 bases to trimming and J lost 6 bases; unmatched junction nucleotides: 4. CDR1 is SNHLY and CDR2 is FYNNEI in the germline V gene. CDR3 size: 14 residues. CDR3: CASRDGTGDEKLFF. The DNA for the CDR3 is TGTGCCAGCAGGGACGGGACAGGGGATGAAAAACTGTTTTTT.

The V gene is TRBV30, the J gene TRBJ1-5; 12 bases map to TRBD1. CDR3 length: 15 amino acids. The ends lost 2 bases at V and 7 bases at J; junction bases unmatched: 6. Germline V gene data show CDR1 as GTSNPN and CDR2 as SVGIG (reference sequence). DNA for the CDR3: TGTGCCTGGAGTAAGGGACAGGGGGCCGAACAGCCCCAGCATTTT. Its translation is CAWSKGQGAEQPQHF.

J is TRBJ2-1 and V is TRBV18; TRBD2 agrees at 7 bases. Losses at the gene ends were 2 bases for V and 6 bases for J; bases not matched to a gene: 7. CDR3 size: 15 residues. Germline loops: CDR1 KGHSH, CDR2 LQKENI. Written as DNA, the CDR3 is TGTGCCAGCTCACCAGGGGGAGGGCCCTCCAATGAGCAGTTCTTC. Translated: CASSPGGGPSNEQFF.

This rearrangement joins TRBV23-1 to TRBJ2-4, with D possibly matching TRBD1 (5 bases). TRBV23-1 is flagged as an ORF with uncertain function. CDR3 length: 17 amino acids. Deletions cut 6 bases from V and 5 bases from J, with 23 bases between. CDR3 residues: CASRTRDRPNTENIQYF. The CDR3 nucleotides are TGCGCCAGCAGGACGCGAGACAGACCTAACACGGAAAACATTCAGTACTTC.

The chain has TRBV18 and TRBJ2-7; no clear D gene. The CDR3 runs 14 residues. CDR1 is KGHSH and CDR2 is LQKENI in the germline V gene. Trimming pared 4 bases from V and 3 bases from J, leaving 13 bases between. This CDR3 is CASSRIAAHYEQYF. CDR3 bases: TGTGCCAGCTCACGTATTGCGGCTCACTACGAGCAGTACTTC.

The chain joins TRBV7-8 to TRBJ2-5, with 8 nucleotides matching TRBD1. The CDR3 runs 16 residues. V was clipped by 1 base and J by 1 base; unmatched bases: 5. Germline V gene lookup returns CDR1 SGHVS and CDR2 FQNEAQ. CDR3 in amino acids: CASSLVRTGSQETQYF. CDR3 nucleotides: TGTGCCAGCAGCTTAGTCAGGACAGGGTCCCAAGAGACCCAGTACTTC.

The chain links TRBV7-2 to TRBJ1-2, with 8 bases matching TRBD1. Germline loops: CDR1 SGHTA, CDR2 FQGNSA. CDR3 length: 14 amino acids. The V and J ends lost 5 bases and 2 bases, in that order; junction bases with no gene match: 4. The CDR3 DNA follows: TGTGCCAGCAGCCCGGACAGGGCCAACTATGGCTACACCTTC. Its translation is CASSPDRANYGYTF.

V and J are TRBV27 and TRBJ2-1; D is unclear. V dropped 4 bases and J dropped 1 base, with 14 bases sitting between them. Germline CDR1 and CDR2: MNHEY and SMNVEV (reference sequence). This CDR3 has 16 residues. CDR3 in DNA: TGTGCCAGCAGTTCTACCGGAAGAGGTTCCTACAATGAGCAGTTCTTC. Translation: CASSSTGRGSYNEQFF.

The chain uses TRBV9 and TRBJ2-1; 9 nucleotides match TRBD2. V lost 4 bases to trimming and J lost 2 bases; unmatched junction nucleotides: 4. In germline, CDR1 is SGDLS, CDR2 YYNGEE. The CDR3 has 15 amino acids. The CDR3 DNA follows: TGTGCCAGCAGCTTACGCGGGAGGGCCTACAATGAGCAGTTCTTC. Its translation is CASSLRGRAYNEQFF.

This sequence joins TRBV6-6 and TRBJ1-4; no clear D. CDR3 length equals 11 residues. Germline V gene data show CDR1 as MNHNY and CDR2 as SVGAGI (reference sequence). The ends were cut back, 7 bases at V and 8 bases at J, with 8 bases in the middle. The CDR3 protein is CASTGGEKLFF. The CDR3 DNA follows: TGTGCCAGCACCGGCGGGGAAAAACTGTTTTTT.

This sequence joins TRBV6-5 and TRBJ2-7, with TRBD1 matching over 8 bases. The CDR3 contains 12 residues. CDR1 and CDR2 from the germline V gene are MNHEY and SVGAGI. V was clipped by 7 bases and J by 6 bases; unmatched bases: 5. The CDR3 DNA is TGTGCCAGCACCGGACAGGGCGGCGAGCAGTACTTC. Encoded protein: CASTGQGGEQYF.

The V and J genes are TRBV6-5 and TRBJ2-1; 7 bases match TRBD1. CDR3 size: 15 residues. V lost 6 bases and J lost 3; bases outside the gene matches: 8. The V gene's germline CDR1 is MNHEY and CDR2 SVGAGI. CDR3 sequence (DNA): TGTGCCAGCAGCCGGTCTCACAGGGGCTACAATGAGCAGTTCTTC. Its protein is CASSRSHRGYNEQFF.

V and J are TRBV19 and TRBJ2-2; 13 bases line up with TRBD2. The CDR3 is 17 residues long. The trim removed 7 bases at V and 1 base at J, leaving 6 bases unmatched. Per germline, CDR1 LNHDA and CDR2 SQIVND (reference sequence). Written as DNA, the CDR3 is TGTGCCAGTACCCCTACTAGCGGGAGGGGGAACACCGGGGAGCTGTTTTTT. This sequence encodes CASTPTSGRGNTGELFF.

J is TRBJ1-5 and V is TRBV7-9; the match to TRBD1 covers 8 bases. Germline values: CDR1 SEHNR, CDR2 FQNEAQ (reference sequence). V lost 6 bases, J lost 2 bases, and 6 bases stayed unmatched. The CDR3 consists of 15 residues. DNA of the CDR3: TGTGCCAGCAGGGCCGGACAGGGACGCAATCAGCCCCAGCATTTT. Translation: CASRAGQGRNQPQHF.

The chain recombines TRBV18 with TRBJ2-1; possibly TRBD1 for D (7 bases). Trimming removed 0 bases from V and 7 bases from J, with 16 bases in between. The germline gives CDR1 KGHSH, CDR2 LQKENI. The CDR3 is 16 residues long. The CDR3 is CASSPPGQTSGNEQFF. The CDR3 DNA reads TGTGCCAGCTCACCACCGGGACAGACTAGTGGAAATGAGCAGTTCTTC.

This rearrangement joins TRBV28 to TRBJ2-3; D may be TRBD2 (5 bases). CDR3 size: 16 residues. Germline CDR1 is MDHEN and CDR2 is SYDVKM. V lost 8 bases and J 0 bases, leaving 18 bases between the germline ends. The CDR3 protein is CASWSGTLTSTDTQYF. CDR3 nucleotides: TGTGCCAGCTGGAGCGGAACGTTAACTAGCACAGATACGCAGTATTTT.

In DNA, the CDR3 is TGTGCCAGCGAGCCCTTCGGGTTGAGTCGTACGCAGTATTTT. This encodes CASEPFGLSRTQYF. The rearrangement joins TRBV13 to TRBJ2-3; D not resolved. The germline V gene encodes CDR1 PRHDT and CDR2 FYEKMQ (reference sequence). Trimming took 8 bases from V and 8 from J, leaving 20 bases between them. The CDR3 runs to 14 residues.

This sequence joins TRBV6-1 and TRBJ2-3; TRBD2 aligns across 8 bases. V was clipped by 6 bases and J by 3 bases; unmatched bases: 8. There are 15 residues in the CDR3. Germline V gene sequence: CDR1 MNHNS, CDR2 SASEGT. As DNA, the CDR3 is TGTGCCAGCAGCTTTGGAGCGGGAGAAACAGATACGCAGTATTTT. Translated, it gives CASSFGAGETDTQYF.

The rearrangement joins TRBV11-2 to TRBJ1-1; D possibly corresponds to TRBD1 (5 bases). CDR1 SGHAT and CDR2 FQNNGV come from the germline V gene. V lost 0 bases and J 3 bases, leaving 5 bases between the germline ends. This CDR3 has 13 residues. Here the CDR3 reads CASSLDRDTEAFF. DNA of the CDR3: TGTGCCAGCAGCTTAGACAGGGACACTGAAGCTTTCTTT.

The genes are TRBV14 and TRBJ2-3; weak D call: TRBD2 (6 bases). CDR3 length: 16 residues. Between the trimmed V and J ends, which lost 0 bases and 2 bases, there was a span of 12 bases. Per the germline V gene, CDR1 is SGHDN and CDR2 is FVKESK. The CDR3 DNA sequence: TGTGCCAGCAGCCAAGAGACTAGTCTAGTCACAGATACGCAGTATTTT. Protein: CASSQETSLVTDTQYF.

J is TRBJ1-4 and V is TRBV16; D is undetermined. In germline, CDR1 is KGHSY, CDR2 FQNENV. This CDR3 spans 16 amino acids. Trimming cost V 0 bases and J 3 bases, with 11 bases left between them. The CDR3 reads CASSQSETRPNEKLFF. The CDR3, as DNA: TGTGCCAGCAGCCAATCCGAGACACGACCTAATGAAAAACTGTTTTTT.

This chain uses TRBV30 with TRBJ2-3; a weak D match, TRBD2 (6 bases). Germline CDR1 and CDR2: GTSNPN and SVGIG (reference sequence). V was pared by 1 base and J by 1 base, with 9 bases between. This CDR3 has 14 residues. The CDR3 nucleotides read TGTGCCTGGAGTGGTGGCGGGGGCACAGATACGCAGTATTTT. Residues: CAWSGGGGTDTQYF.

This rearrangement joins TRBV7-2 to TRBJ2-3; the match to TRBD2 covers 7 bases. Germline trimming cut 2 bases from V and 0 bases from J; bases unmatched to any gene: 5. The CDR3 runs to 16 residues. Germline V gene data show CDR1 as SGHTA and CDR2 as FQGNSA. For the CDR3, the DNA is TGTGCCAGCAGCTTAAGCGCTAGCGGAAGCACAGATACGCAGTATTTT. Residues: CASSLSASGSTDTQYF.

The rearrangement links TRBV4-1 to TRBJ1-2; TRBD1 aligns across 7 bases. The length of the CDR3 is 16 residues. Losses at the gene ends were 0 bases for V and 0 bases for J; bases not matched to a gene: 4. Germline lookup yields CDR1 MGHRA and CDR2 YSYEKL. CDR3 protein: CASSQDRDRANYGYTF. For the CDR3, the DNA is TGCGCCAGCAGCCAAGACCGGGACAGAGCTAACTATGGCTACACCTTC.

The chain couples TRBV6-5 to TRBJ2-7; D remains unclear. V lost 9 bases, J lost 0 bases, and 9 bases lay in between. The germline V gene has CDR1 MNHEY and CDR2 SVGAGI. The CDR3 sequence is 12 residues long. This CDR3 is CASGWSSYEQYF. In DNA form, the CDR3 reads TGTGCCAGTGGCTGGAGCTCCTACGAGCAGTACTTC.

This clone was seen only once. The J gene is TRBJ2-7, the V gene TRBV29-1, with D uncertain. CDR1 SQVTM and CDR2 ANQGSEA come from the germline V gene. The CDR3 contains 13 residues. Trimming removed 5 bases at V and 5 bases at J, with 16 bases between. The CDR3 protein is CSVRDSNQNEQYF. The CDR3 DNA reads TGCAGCGTTCGCGACTCCAATCAGAACGAGCAGTACTTC.

The V call is TRBV5-4, the J call TRBJ2-7; 7 bases line up with TRBD2. The germline V gene has CDR1 SGHNT and CDR2 YYREEE (reference sequence). The CDR3 contains 14 residues. V shed 5 bases and J 4 bases; nucleotides not matched to a gene: 9. The CDR3 DNA follows: TGTGCCAGCAGTTTAGGCGGGAGCTCGTACGAGCAGTACTTC. Translated, it gives CASSLGGSSYEQYF. Based on the CDR3 plus reference TRBV5-4 and TRBJ2-7, the full variable domain is ETGVTQSPTHLIKTRGQQVTLRCSSQSGHNTVSWYQQALGQGPQFIFQYYREEENGRGNFPPRFSGLQFPNYSSELNVNALELDDSALYLCASSLGGSSYEQYFGPGTRLTVT.